A single sample gave rise to the 8 T cell receptor beta chains below, sequenced in a study of identical twins. TCRdb re-analysed the 5' RACE reads in MiXCR, keeping a single row per CDR3 protein. In the table there are roughly 350,000 distinct CDR3 sequences, roughly 9% of which are singletons. Input material: naive T cells sorted from blood. These receptors were obtained from a woman between 50 and 59 years old in good health.

This chain links TRBV19 with TRBJ2-1; unclear D gene. Germline CDR1 LNHDA, CDR2 SQIVND (reference sequence). The CDR3 length is 15 residues. V shed 6 bases and J shed 0 bases, with 12 bases lying between them. The CDR3 nucleotides are TGTGCCAGTAGCCTAAGCCGTAGCTCCTACAATGAGCAGTTCTTC. It is translated as CASSLSRSSYNEQFF.

The chain recombines TRBV19 with TRBJ2-3; 7 positions match TRBD2. The CDR3 runs 14 residues. Germline V gene data show CDR1 as LNHDA and CDR2 as SQIVND (reference sequence). After removal of 9 bases from V and 4 bases from J, the junction contained 10 bases not matched to a gene. The CDR3 coding sequence is TGTGCCAGCAGTTCGGGAGGAGGGTCAGATACGCAGTATTTT. As protein: CASSSGGGSDTQYF. The whole variable domain, remainder taken from reference TRBV19 and TRBJ2-3, is DGGITQSPKYLFRKEGQNVTLSCEQNLNHDAMYWYRQDPGQGLRLIYYSQIVNDFQKGDIAEGYSVSREKKESFPLTVTSAQKNPTAFYLCASSSGGGSDTQYFGPGTRLTVL.

This clonotype has just a few counts. The chain employs TRBV5-1 and TRBJ1-2; D unclear. This CDR3 comprises 12 residues. Germline V gene lookup returns CDR1 SGHRS and CDR2 YFSETQ. Trimming left V 0 bases short and J 5 bases short, with 5 bases between. The CDR3 sequence is CASSLGRYGYTF. CDR3 DNA: TGCGCCAGCAGCTTGGGGCGGTATGGCTACACCTTC.

In its sample, this clonotype was seen a few times. The chain recombines TRBV10-3 with TRBJ1-6, with D unresolved. With 10 bases removed from V and 0 bases from J, the gap between germline ends came to 7 bases. The CDR3 loop spans 13 amino acids. Germline V gives CDR1 ENHRY, CDR2 SYGVKD. The CDR3 protein is CATRSSYNSPLHF. In DNA form, the CDR3 reads TGTGCCACCCGTAGCTCCTATAATTCACCCCTCCACTTT.

The V gene is TRBV12-3 or TRBV12-4, the J gene TRBJ1-1; unclear D gene. This CDR3 region has 12 residues. Between the trimmed V and J ends, which lost 7 bases and 11 bases, there was a span of 17 bases. CDR3 bases: TGTGCCAGCACCTCGAATGGTCCGGGGGCTTTCTTT. Translated, it gives CASTSNGPGAFF.

In this sample, this clonotype turned up a few times. The chain employs TRBV6-5 and TRBJ1-5, with D tentatively TRBD1 (5 bases). Germline V lookup: CDR1 MNHEY, CDR2 SVGAGI. With 10 bases removed from V and 8 bases from J, the gap between germline ends came to 24 bases. This CDR3 contains 15 residues. CDR3 sequence (DNA): TGTGCCACCCAGACAGTCAAGGGCGGTTCGAAGCCCCAGCATTTT. Translation: CATQTVKGGSKPQHF.

The chain couples TRBV15 to TRBJ1-5, with unresolved D. CDR1 and CDR2 from the germline V gene are LNHNV and YYDKDF (reference sequence). This CDR3 has 13 amino acids. V was pared by 0 bases and J by 7 bases, with 7 bases between. CDR3 amino acids: CATSRDLRQPQHF. The CDR3 DNA is TGTGCCACCAGCAGAGATCTGAGACAGCCCCAGCATTTT.

This clonotype was observed many times. The V gene is TRBV9, the J gene TRBJ2-1, with D possibly matching TRBD2 (6 bases). There are 15 residues in the CDR3. Trimming left V 0 bases short and J 6 bases short, with 13 bases between. CDR1 is SGDLS and CDR2 is YYNGEE in the germline V gene. CDR3 in amino acids: CASSVEGGALNEQFF. The CDR3 coding sequence is TGTGCCAGCAGCGTAGAGGGCGGGGCGCTCAATGAGCAGTTCTTC.